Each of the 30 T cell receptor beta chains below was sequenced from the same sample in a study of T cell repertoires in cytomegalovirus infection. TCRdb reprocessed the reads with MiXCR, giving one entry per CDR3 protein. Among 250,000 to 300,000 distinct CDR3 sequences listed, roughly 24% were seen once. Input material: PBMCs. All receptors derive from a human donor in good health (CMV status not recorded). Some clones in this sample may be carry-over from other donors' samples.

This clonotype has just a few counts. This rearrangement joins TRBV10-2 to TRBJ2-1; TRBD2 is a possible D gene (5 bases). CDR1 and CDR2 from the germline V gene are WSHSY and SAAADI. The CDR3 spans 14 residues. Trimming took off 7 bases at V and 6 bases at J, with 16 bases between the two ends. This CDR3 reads CASTSRTPLNEQFF. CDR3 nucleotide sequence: TGCGCCAGCACCAGTAGGACTCCCCTCAATGAGCAGTTCTTC.

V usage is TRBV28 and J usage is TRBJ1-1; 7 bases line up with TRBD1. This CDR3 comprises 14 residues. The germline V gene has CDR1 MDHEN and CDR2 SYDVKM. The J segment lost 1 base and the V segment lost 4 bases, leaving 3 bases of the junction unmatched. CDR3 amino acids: CASSSAGGNTEAFF. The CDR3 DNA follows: TGTGCCAGCAGTTCTGCAGGGGGGAACACTGAAGCTTTCTTT.

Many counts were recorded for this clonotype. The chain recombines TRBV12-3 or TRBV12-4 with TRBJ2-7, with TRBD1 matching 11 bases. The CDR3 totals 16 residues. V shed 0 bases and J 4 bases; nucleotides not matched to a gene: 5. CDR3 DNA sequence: TGTGCCAGCAGTTTAGCCGCCGGGACAGGGGGGTACGAGCAGTACTTC. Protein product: CASSLAAGTGGYEQYF.

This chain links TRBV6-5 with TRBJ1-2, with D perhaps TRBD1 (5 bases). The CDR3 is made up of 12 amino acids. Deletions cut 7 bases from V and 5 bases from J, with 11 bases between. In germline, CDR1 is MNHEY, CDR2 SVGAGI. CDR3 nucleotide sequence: TGTGCCAGCACCTACACAGGTTATGGCTACACCTTC. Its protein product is CASTYTGYGYTF.

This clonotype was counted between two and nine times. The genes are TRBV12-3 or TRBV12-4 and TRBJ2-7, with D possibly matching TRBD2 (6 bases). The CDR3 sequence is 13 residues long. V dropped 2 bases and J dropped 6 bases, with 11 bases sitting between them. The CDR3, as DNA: TGTGCCAGCAGTTTACTTGGGGGGTCCGAGCAGTACTTC. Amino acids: CASSLLGGSEQYF.

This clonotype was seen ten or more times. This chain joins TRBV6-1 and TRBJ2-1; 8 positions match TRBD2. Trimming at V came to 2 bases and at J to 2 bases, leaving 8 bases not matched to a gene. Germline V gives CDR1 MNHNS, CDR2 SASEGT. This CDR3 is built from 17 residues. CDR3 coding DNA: TGTGCCAGCAGTGAAATCTTGGGCGGGGGGACCTACAATGAGCAGTTCTTC. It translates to CASSEILGGGTYNEQFF.

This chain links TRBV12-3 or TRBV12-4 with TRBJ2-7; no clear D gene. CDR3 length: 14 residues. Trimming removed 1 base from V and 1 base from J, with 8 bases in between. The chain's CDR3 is CASSLGVLSYEQYF. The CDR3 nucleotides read TGTGCCAGCAGTTTAGGGGTTTTGTCCTACGAGCAGTACTTC.

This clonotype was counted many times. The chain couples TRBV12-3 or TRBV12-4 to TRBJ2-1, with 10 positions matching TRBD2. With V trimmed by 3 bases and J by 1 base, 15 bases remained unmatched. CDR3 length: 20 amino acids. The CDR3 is CASSFRTGLSGRTSYNEQFF. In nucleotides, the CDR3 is TGTGCCAGCAGTTTCCGGACAGGGCTTAGCGGGAGGACTTCCTACAATGAGCAGTTCTTC.

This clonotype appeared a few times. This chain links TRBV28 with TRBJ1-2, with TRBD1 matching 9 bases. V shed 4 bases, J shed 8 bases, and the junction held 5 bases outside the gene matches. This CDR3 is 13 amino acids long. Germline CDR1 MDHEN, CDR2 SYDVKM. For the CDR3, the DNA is TGTGCCAGCAGTTCGGGGACAGGGAACGGCTACACCTTC. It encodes CASSSGTGNGYTF.

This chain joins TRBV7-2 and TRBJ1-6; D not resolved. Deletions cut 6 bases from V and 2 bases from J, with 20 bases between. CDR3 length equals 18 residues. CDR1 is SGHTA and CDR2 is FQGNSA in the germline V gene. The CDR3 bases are TGTGCCAGCAGGCCCCCCGATGACTGGACCCCCTATAATTCACCCCTCCACTTT. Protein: CASRPPDDWTPYNSPLHF.

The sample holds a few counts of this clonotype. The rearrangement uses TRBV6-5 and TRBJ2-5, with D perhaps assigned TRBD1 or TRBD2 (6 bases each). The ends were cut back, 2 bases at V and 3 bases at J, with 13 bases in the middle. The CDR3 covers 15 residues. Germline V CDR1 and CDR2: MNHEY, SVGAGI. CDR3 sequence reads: CASSYRGPREETQYF. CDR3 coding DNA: TGTGCCAGCAGTTACCGGGGGCCCCGGGAAGAGACCCAGTACTTC.

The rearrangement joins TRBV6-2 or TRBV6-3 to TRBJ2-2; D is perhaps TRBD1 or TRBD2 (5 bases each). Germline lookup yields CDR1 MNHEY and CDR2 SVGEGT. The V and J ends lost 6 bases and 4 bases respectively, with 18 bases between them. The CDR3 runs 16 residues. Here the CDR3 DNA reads TGTGCCAGCAGCTCCGGGACCTTCATCGGCACCGGGGAGCTGTTTTTT. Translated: CASSSGTFIGTGELFF.

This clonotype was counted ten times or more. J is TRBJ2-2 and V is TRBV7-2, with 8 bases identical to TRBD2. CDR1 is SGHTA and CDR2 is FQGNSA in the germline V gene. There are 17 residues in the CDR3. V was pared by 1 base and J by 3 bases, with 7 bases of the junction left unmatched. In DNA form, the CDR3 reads TGTGCCAGCAGCTTAGGTCCGCGGGGGGCCCACACCGGGGAGCTGTTTTTT. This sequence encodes CASSLGPRGAHTGELFF.

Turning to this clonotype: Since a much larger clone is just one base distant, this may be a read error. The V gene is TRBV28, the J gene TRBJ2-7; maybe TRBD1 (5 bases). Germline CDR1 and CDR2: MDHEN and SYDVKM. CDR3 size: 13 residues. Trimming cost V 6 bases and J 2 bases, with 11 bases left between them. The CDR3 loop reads CASRVEQAYEQYF. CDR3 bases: TGTGCCAGCAGGGTGGAACAGGCCTACGAGCAGTACTTC.

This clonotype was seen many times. The CDR3 loop reads CASSLADRGEDEKLFF. For the CDR3, the DNA is TGTGCCAGCAGCTTGGCCGACAGGGGAGAGGATGAAAAACTGTTTTTT. The genes are TRBV7-9 and TRBJ1-4, with 8 bases fitting TRBD1. Germline CDR1 is SEHNR and CDR2 is FQNEAQ (reference sequence). The ends lost 3 bases at V and 6 bases at J; junction bases unmatched: 9. There are 16 residues in the CDR3.

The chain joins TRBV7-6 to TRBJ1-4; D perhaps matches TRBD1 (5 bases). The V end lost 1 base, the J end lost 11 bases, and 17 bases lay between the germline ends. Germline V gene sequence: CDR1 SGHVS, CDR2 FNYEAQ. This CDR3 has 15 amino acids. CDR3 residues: CASSLDRQAQGKLFF. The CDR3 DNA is TGTGCCAGCAGCTTAGACAGGCAGGCCCAAGGGAAACTGTTTTTT.

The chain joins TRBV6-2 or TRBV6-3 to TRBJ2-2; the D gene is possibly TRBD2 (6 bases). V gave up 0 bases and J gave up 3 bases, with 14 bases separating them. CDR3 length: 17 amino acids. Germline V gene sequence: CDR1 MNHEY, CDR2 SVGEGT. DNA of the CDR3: TGTGCCAGCAGTTACTCTGCGGGAAGAGCGGACACCGGGGAGCTGTTTTTT. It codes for CASSYSAGRADTGELFF.

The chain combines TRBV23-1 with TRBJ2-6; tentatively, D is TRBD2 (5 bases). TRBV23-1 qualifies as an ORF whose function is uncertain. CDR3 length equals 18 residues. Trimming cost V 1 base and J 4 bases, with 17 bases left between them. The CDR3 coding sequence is TGCGCCAGCAGTCAATTTCTCCACGCCCGGGAAGGGGCCAACGTCCTGACTTTC. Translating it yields CASSQFLHAREGANVLTF.

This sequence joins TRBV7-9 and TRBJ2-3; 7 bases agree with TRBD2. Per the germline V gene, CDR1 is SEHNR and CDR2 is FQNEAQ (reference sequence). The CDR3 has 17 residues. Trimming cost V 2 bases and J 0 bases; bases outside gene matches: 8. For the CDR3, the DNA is TGTGCCAGCAGCTTAAGGGCTAGCGGATATAGCACAGATACGCAGTATTTT. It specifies CASSLRASGYSTDTQYF.

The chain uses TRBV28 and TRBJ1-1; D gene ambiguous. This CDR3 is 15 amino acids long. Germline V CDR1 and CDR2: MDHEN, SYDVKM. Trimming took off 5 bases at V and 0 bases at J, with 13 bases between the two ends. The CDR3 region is CASSPVFGLNTEAFF. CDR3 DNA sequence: TGTGCCAGCAGTCCCGTGTTCGGGCTGAACACTGAAGCTTTCTTT.

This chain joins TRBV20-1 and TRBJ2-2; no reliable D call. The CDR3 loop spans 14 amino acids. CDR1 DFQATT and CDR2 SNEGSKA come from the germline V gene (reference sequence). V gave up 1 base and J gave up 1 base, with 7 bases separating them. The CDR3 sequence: CSARVLGNTGELFF. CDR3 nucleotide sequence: TGCAGTGCTAGAGTTTTGGGGAACACCGGGGAGCTGTTTTTT.

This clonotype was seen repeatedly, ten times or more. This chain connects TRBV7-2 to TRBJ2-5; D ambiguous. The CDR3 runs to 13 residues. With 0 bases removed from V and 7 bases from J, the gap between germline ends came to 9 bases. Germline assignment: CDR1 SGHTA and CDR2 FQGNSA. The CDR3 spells CASSLADPGTQYF. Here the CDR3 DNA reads TGTGCCAGCAGCTTAGCGGACCCGGGGACCCAGTACTTC. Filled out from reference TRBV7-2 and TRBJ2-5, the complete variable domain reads GAGVSQSPSNKVTEKGKDVELRCDPISGHTALYWYRQSLGQGLEFLIYFQGNSAPDKSGLPSDRFSAERTGGSVSTLTIQRTQQEDSAVYLCASSLADPGTQYFGPGTRLLVL.

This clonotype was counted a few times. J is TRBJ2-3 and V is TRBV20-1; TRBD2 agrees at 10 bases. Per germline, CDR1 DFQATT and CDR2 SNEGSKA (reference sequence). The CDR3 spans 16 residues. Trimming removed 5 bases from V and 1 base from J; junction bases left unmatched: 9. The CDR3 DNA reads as TGCAGTGCTGGGGGAACCGGGACTAGCGGCACAGATACGCAGTATTTT. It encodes CSAGGTGTSGTDTQYF.

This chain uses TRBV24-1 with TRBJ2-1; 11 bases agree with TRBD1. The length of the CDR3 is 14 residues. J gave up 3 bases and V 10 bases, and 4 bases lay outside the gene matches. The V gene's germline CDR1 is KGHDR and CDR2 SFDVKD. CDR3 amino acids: CATTGTGGYNEQFF. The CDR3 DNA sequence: TGTGCCACTACCGGGACAGGGGGCTACAATGAGCAGTTCTTC.

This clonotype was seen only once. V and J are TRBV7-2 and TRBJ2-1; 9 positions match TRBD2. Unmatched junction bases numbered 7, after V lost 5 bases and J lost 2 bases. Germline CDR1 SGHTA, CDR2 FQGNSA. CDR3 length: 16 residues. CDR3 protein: CASSLTSGQPYNEQFF. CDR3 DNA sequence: TGTGCCAGCAGCCTGACTAGCGGTCAACCCTACAATGAGCAGTTCTTC.

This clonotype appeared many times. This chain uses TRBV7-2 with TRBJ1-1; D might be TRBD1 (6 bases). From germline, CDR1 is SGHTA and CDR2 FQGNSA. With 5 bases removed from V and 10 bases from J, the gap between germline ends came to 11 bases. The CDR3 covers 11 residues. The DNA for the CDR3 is TGTGCCAGCAGCCGGGTAGGGGGAGCTTTCTTT. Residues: CASSRVGGAFF.

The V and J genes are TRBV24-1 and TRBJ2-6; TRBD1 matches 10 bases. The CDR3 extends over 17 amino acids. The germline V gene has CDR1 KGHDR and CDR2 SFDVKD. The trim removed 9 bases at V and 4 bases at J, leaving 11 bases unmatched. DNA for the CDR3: TGTGCCACCTCCGGGACAGGGGAATCTCTGGGGGCCAACGTCCTGACTTTC. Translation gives CATSGTGESLGANVLTF.

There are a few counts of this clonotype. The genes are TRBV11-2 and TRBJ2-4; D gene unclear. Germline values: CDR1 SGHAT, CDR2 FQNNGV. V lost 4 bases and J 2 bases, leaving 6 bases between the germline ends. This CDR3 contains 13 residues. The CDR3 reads CASSSSSKNIQYF. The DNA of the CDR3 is TGTGCCAGCAGCTCCAGCTCCAAAAACATTCAGTACTTC.

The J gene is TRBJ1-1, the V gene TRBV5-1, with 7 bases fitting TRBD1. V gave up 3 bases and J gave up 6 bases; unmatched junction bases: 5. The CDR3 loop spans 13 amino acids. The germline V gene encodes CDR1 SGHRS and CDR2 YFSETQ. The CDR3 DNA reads TGCGCCAGCAGCTCCGGACAGGTCCCTGAAGCTTTCTTT. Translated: CASSSGQVPEAFF.

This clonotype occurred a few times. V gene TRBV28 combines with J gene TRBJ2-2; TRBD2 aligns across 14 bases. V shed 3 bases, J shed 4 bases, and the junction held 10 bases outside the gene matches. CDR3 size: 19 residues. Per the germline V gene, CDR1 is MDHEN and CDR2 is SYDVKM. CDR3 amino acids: CASSLPDRGLAGVTGELFF. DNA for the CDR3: TGTGCCAGCAGTTTGCCCGACAGGGGACTAGCGGGGGTCACCGGGGAGCTGTTTTTT.